A selection of T cell receptor beta chains follows, all from one sample in a study of T cell responses to AZD1222 COVID-19 vaccine. The repertoire was sequenced with immunoSEQ multiplex PCR; TCRdb's copy has only in-frame clones and lacks some. The table records roughly 170,000 clones, 75% to 90% of them present only once. The input for sequencing was peripheral blood, taken on day 0 of AZD1222 vaccination. These receptors all stem from an adult in good health. Both conserved end residues are part of each CDR3. D genes are given only for firm matches. Size values are once, few and many counts, or a class for expanded clones, and some rows have none.

v_gene	abundance	d_gene	j_gene	CDR3nt	CDR3aa
TRBV14	.	.	TRBJ1-1	TGTGCCAGCAGCCAAGATTACATCACTGAAGCTTTCTTT	CASSQDYITEAFF
TRBV21-1	.	.	TRBJ2-7	TGTGCCAGCAGGGCGGGTTGCGGGGGGCATCCATACGAGCAGTACTTC	CASRAGCGGHPYEQYF
TRBV12-3/TRBV12-4	.	.	TRBJ1-1	TGTGCCAGCAGGCTCAGGCACACTGAAGCTTTCTTT	CASRLRHTEAFF
TRBV4-1	.	.	TRBJ2-1	TGCGCCAGCAGCTTTGATCAGTACGCCTACAATGAGCAGTTCTTC	CASSFDQYAYNEQFF
TRBV11-2	once	.	TRBJ2-7	TGTGCCAGCAGTTCCCTCTCGCGGGGATACGAGCAGTACTTC	CASSSLSRGYEQYF
TRBV18	.	TRBD1	TRBJ1-1	TGTGCCAGCTCCAGGACAGGGGGCGGTGGCACTGAAGCTTTCTTT	CASSRTGGGGTEAFF
TRBV4-1	few	TRBD2	TRBJ2-1	TGCGCCAGCAGCCAAGACCAGGGACTAGTCATTGAGCAGTTCTTC	CASSQDQGLVIEQFF
TRBV19	.	.	TRBJ1-5	TGTGCCAGTAGTCTTCAGGGGAATCAGCCCCAGCATTTT	CASSLQGNQPQHF
TRBV7-8	.	TRBD2	TRBJ2-3	TGTGCCAGCACCTTGATGGGAGGGCCCACAGATACGCAGTATTTT	CASTLMGGPTDTQYF
TRBV5-5	.	.	TRBJ2-7	TGTGCCAGCAGCTTAAGTTTTGACTACGAGCAGTACTTC	CASSLSFDYEQYF
TRBV7-9	few	TRBD1	TRBJ2-7	TGTGCCAGCAGCCTTGGACAGGGGGCCTACGAGCAGTACTTC	CASSLGQGAYEQYF
TRBV9	once	.	TRBJ2-1	TGTGCCAGCAGCGTAGAGGTGTGGGGGAGCTCCTACAATGAGCAGTTCTTC	CASSVEVWGSSYNEQFF
TRBV28	.	.	TRBJ1-2	TGTGCCAGCAGAGCGCAGGGTTCCTTTGGCTACACCTTC	CASRAQGSFGYTF
TRBV12-3/TRBV12-4	few	.	TRBJ2-7	TGTGCCAGCAGTTCAGTGAGCTCCTACGAGCAGTACTTC	CASSSVSSYEQYF
TRBV19	.	.	TRBJ2-7	TGTGCCAGTAGTATCACGGGCGGGTACGAGCAGTACTTC	CASSITGGYEQYF
TRBV4-1	.	.	TRBJ1-1	TGCGCCAGCAGCCAAGGTCGGATGAACACTGAAGCTTTCTTT	CASSQGRMNTEAFF
TRBV5-5	.	TRBD2	TRBJ2-5	TGTGCCAGCAGCTCAAAACATACTAGTGCGGGAGTACAGGAGACCCAGTACTTC	CASSSKHTSAGVQETQYF
TRBV6-5	.	.	TRBJ2-1	TGTGCCAGTGGGGTCTCTCAGGGGGGTGAGCAGTTCTTC	CASGVSQGGEQFF
TRBV30	.	TRBD2	TRBJ2-1	TGTGCCTGGAGGGAGTTAATAGCGGGGGGATACAATGAGCAGTTCTTC	CAWRELIAGGYNEQFF
TRBV30	.	TRBD2	TRBJ2-1	TGTGCCTGGAGTGTGACTAGCGGTCCGGGGGAGCAGTTCTTC	CAWSVTSGPGEQFF
TRBV7-2	.	.	TRBJ2-2	TGTGCCAGCAGCCGCGACGGTCTCAACACCGGGGAGCTGTTTTTT	CASSRDGLNTGELFF
TRBV5-1	once	TRBD1	TRBJ2-3	TGCGCCAGCCAGGGACAGGGCTCAGATACGCAGTATTTT	CASQGQGSDTQYF
TRBV25-1	once	TRBD1	TRBJ1-5	TGTGCCAGCAGAGGGACAGGGGAGAGTCAGCCCCAGCATTTT	CASRGTGESQPQHF
TRBV25-1	.	.	TRBJ2-7	TGTGCCAGCAGTGGACCGGGGCCCCGTGACGAGCAGTACTTC	CASSGPGPRDEQYF
TRBV19	once	TRBD1	TRBJ1-1	TGTGCCAGCGGACAGGGCGGCACTGAAGCTTTCTTT	CASGQGGTEAFF
TRBV19	.	.	TRBJ2-3	TGTGCCAGTAGTAACCGGAGGGGCACAGATACGCAGTATTTT	CASSNRRGTDTQYF
TRBV5-1	.	.	TRBJ2-1	TGCGCCAGCAGCTTGGGGGGTAGCTACAATGAGCAGTTCTTC	CASSLGGSYNEQFF
TRBV7-8	.	.	TRBJ2-5	TGTGCCAGCAGCTTTCGTGGGGAGACCCAGTACTTC	CASSFRGETQYF
TRBV4-1	.	TRBD2	TRBJ2-3	TGCGCCAGCAGCCCCCTAAGACTAGCGGAAGATACGCAGTATTTT	CASSPLRLAEDTQYF
TRBV7-9	few	.	TRBJ2-7	TGTGCCAGCAGCTCCGGACAGTCCTACGAGCAGTACTTC	CASSSGQSYEQYF
TRBV3-1/TRBV3-2	.	.	TRBJ1-1	TGTGCCAGCAGCCAAGTAGGGTCGAACACTGAAGCTTTCTTT	CASSQVGSNTEAFF
TRBV2	.	.	TRBJ2-1	TGTGCCAGCAGTGAAAGTTTTTCGCTTTACGGACAGTACAATGAGCAGTTCTTC	CASSESFSLYGQYNEQFF
TRBV29-1	.	TRBD1	TRBJ1-4	TGCAGCGTGCGCGGCAGGGGGGGCGAAAAACTGTTTTTT	CSVRGRGGEKLFF
TRBV20-1	.	.	TRBJ2-1	TGCAGTGCTAGTCCCCCGACATCGGGAAATGAGCAGTTCTTC	CSASPPTSGNEQFF
TRBV7-2	once	TRBD1	TRBJ1-2	TGTGCCAGCAGCCCCAGGGACAGCGTAATCTATGGCTACACCTTC	CASSPRDSVIYGYTF
TRBV11-2	.	.	TRBJ2-3	TGTGCCAGCAGCTTAGTATTTAGTGGATATACGCAGTATTTT	CASSLVFSGYTQYF
TRBV6-5	few	.	TRBJ2-1	TGTGCCAGCACCCCTTTCCGACGGGCCTACAATGAGCAGTTCTTC	CASTPFRRAYNEQFF
TRBV6-5	.	.	TRBJ2-1	TGTGCCAGCAGTTCCCTTGCCCTCCCTCAAAGTCAGTTCTTC	CASSSLALPQSQFF
TRBV2	.	.	TRBJ1-6	TGTGCCAGCAGTCAAAACAGGAAGGGAGGATCACCCCTCCACTTT	CASSQNRKGGSPLHF
TRBV7-8	.	.	TRBJ2-1	TGTGCCAGCAGCTTAGCCTGGGGGCGGGAGCAGTTCTTC	CASSLAWGREQFF
TRBV5-4	.	TRBD2	TRBJ2-1	TGTGCCAGCAGCTTCATAGCGGGAGTGGGAAATGAGCAGTTCTTC	CASSFIAGVGNEQFF
TRBV5-8	.	.	TRBJ1-6	TGTGCCAGCAGCTTGGGTTCTTCACCCCTCCACTTT	CASSLGSSPLHF
TRBV19	.	.	TRBJ1-5	TGTGCCAGTACTGATAGACAGGGCAATCAGCCCCAGCATTTT	CASTDRQGNQPQHF
TRBV27	.	TRBD1	TRBJ2-1	TGTGCCAGCAGTTTAGGACAGGGTATCTCCTACAATGAGCAGTTCTTC	CASSLGQGISYNEQFF